A single sample is the source of the 4 T cell receptor beta chains below, sequenced in a study of blood T cell repertoires in COVID-19 (TCRdb year 2020). The method was the immunoSEQ multiplex PCR assay. Drawn from immuneACCESS, this table holds only the in-frame rearrangements with V and J called that TCRdb kept. Clones are partly lost; checked studies trace under half to an unresolved V gene and leave the rest unexplained. The sample has approximately 200,000 clones on record, around nine tenths of them singletons. The ten most abundant clones make up about 10% of the sample. Sequencing was carried out using PBMCs or T cells enriched from blood (not recorded which). These receptors all come from a man aged 25 to 45 who had recovered from COVID-19.

This chain joins TRBV6-5 and TRBJ1-1; D might be TRBD1 (6 bases). Per the germline V gene, CDR1 is MNHEY and CDR2 is SVGAGI. V shed 2 bases and J shed 1 base, with 8 bases lying between them. This CDR3 is built from 14 residues. The CDR3 DNA reads as TGTGCCAGCAGTTACAGGGGACAGAACACTGAAGCTTTCTTT. This gives the protein CASSYRGQNTEAFF.

This chain links TRBV30 with TRBJ2-3; TRBD2 might be the D (6 bases). Germline CDR1 GTSNPN, CDR2 SVGIG (reference sequence). Trimming cost V 2 bases and J 1 base, with 7 bases left between them. The CDR3 has 13 residues. CDR3 coding DNA: TGTGCCTGGAGTCCGGGGGGCACAGATACGCAGTATTTT. This gives the protein CAWSPGGTDTQYF.

The V gene is TRBV6-5, the J gene TRBJ2-5, with 7 bases matching TRBD2. After removal of 8 bases from V and 9 bases from J, the junction contained 6 bases not matched to a gene. The germline V gene has CDR1 MNHEY and CDR2 SVGAGI. The CDR3 covers 11 residues. As DNA, the CDR3 is TGTGCCAGCCGGAGGGGAGGGCCCCAGTACTTC. Its translation: CASRRGGPQYF.

The rearrangement uses TRBV13 and TRBJ1-2; 11 nucleotides agree with TRBD1. With V trimmed by 5 bases and J by 1 base, 3 bases remained unmatched. This CDR3 has 15 residues. Germline CDR1 PRHDT, CDR2 FYEKMQ (reference sequence). For the CDR3, the DNA is TGTGCCAGCAGCGCAGGGACAGGGGGTAACTATGGCTACACCTTC. It specifies CASSAGTGGNYGYTF. Full variable domain (outside the CDR3, taken from reference TRBV13 and TRBJ1-2): AAGVIQSPRHLIKEKRETATLKCYPIPRHDTVYWYQQGPGQDPQFLISFYEKMQSDKGSIPDRFSAQQFSDYHSELNMSSLELGDSALYFCASSAGTGGNYGYTFGSGTRLTVV.